This T cell receptor (beta chain) was observed in a study of T cells in localized non-small cell lung cancer. Findings of the study overall: The greatest T cell clonality was found in uninvolved adjacent lung (higher than in tumor).

Sequencing used immunoSEQ multiplex PCR; TCRdb keeps in-frame clones, though not all of them. The sample records about 82,000 clones, about three quarters being singletons. With respect to this clone: What it binds is unknown. Germline and junction disagree at one end, which may indicate a read error.

The germline V gene has CDR1 SGHTA and CDR2 FQGNSA. The CDR3 has 14 residues. This sample comprised PBMCs, obtained before any cancer treatment. This chain connects TRBV7-2 to TRBJ2-5; no definite D call. The receptor's source is a man aged 40 to 75 with stage II squamous cell lung carcinoma. CDR3 residues: CASSSGEVQGTQYF. For the CDR3, the DNA is TGTGCCAGCAGCTCCGGTGAGGTTCAAGGGACCCAGTACTTC.